The 16 T cell receptor beta chains below all came from one sample that was sequenced in a study of T cells after yellow fever vaccination. TCRdb independently ran MiXCR on the 5' RACE reads; one entry per CDR3 protein. The data hold approximately 330,000 distinct CDR3 sequences, with about 12% observed a single time. The sample was CD4+ T cells sorted from PBMCs, taken 15 days after the yellow fever booster vaccination. These receptors all stem from a man aged 18 to 30 who received the YFV17D yellow fever vaccine.

V and J are TRBV7-9 and TRBJ2-7, with D possibly called TRBD1 or TRBD2 (6 bases each). Germline values: CDR1 SEHNR, CDR2 FQNEAQ (reference sequence). CDR3 length: 13 amino acids. V lost 5 bases to trimming and J lost 7 bases, with 15 bases between them. The CDR3 sequence: CASSPRQAGEQYF. The CDR3 DNA is TGTGCCAGCAGCCCACGACAGGCGGGGGAGCAGTACTTC.

The CDR3 DNA reads TGTGCCAGCAGCTCCTCTAGCGGGGGGACCACCGGGGAGCTGTTTTTT. This encodes CASSSSSGGTTGELFF. The J gene is TRBJ2-2, the V gene TRBV7-2; 11 bases are shared with TRBD2. CDR3 length equals 16 residues. CDR1 and CDR2 from the germline V gene are SGHTA and FQGNSA. Trimming took 4 bases from V and 4 from J; bases not matched to a gene: 5.

The chain couples TRBV28 to TRBJ1-1; D is unclear. This CDR3 region has 15 residues. Germline CDR1 reads MDHEN; CDR2 reads SYDVKM. V shed 5 bases and J shed 3 bases, with 16 bases lying between them. DNA for the CDR3: TGTGCCAGCAGTGACCGACGGGCTTTCGACACTGAAGCTTTCTTT. Amino acids: CASSDRRAFDTEAFF.

The J gene is TRBJ2-3, the V gene TRBV7-2, with D possibly being TRBD2 (5 bases). Trimming cost V 4 bases and J 6 bases, with 14 bases left between them. Germline V CDR1 and CDR2: SGHTA, FQGNSA. The CDR3 has 14 amino acids. For the CDR3, the DNA is TGTGCCAGCAGCTCCGGAGGAGCGGCGGATACGCAGTATTTT. This translates into CASSSGGAADTQYF.

This clonotype was found a few times. This chain joins TRBV5-1 and TRBJ2-3, with TRBD2 matching 12 bases. Germline V gene lookup returns CDR1 SGHRS and CDR2 YFSETQ. J gave up 5 bases and V 2 bases, and 6 bases lay outside the gene matches. The CDR3 is 16 residues long. This CDR3 reads CASSFLLAGGQDTQYF. The CDR3 DNA follows: TGCGCCAGCAGCTTTCTGCTAGCGGGGGGGCAAGATACGCAGTATTTT. The full variable domain, its missing parts supplied by reference TRBV5-1 and TRBJ2-3, is KAGVTQTPRYLIKTRGQQVTLSCSPISGHRSVSWYQQTPGQGLQFLFEYFSETQRNKGNFPGRFSGRQFSNSRSEMNVSTLELGDSALYLCASSFLLAGGQDTQYFGPGTRLTVL.

J is TRBJ2-6 and V is TRBV7-2; D is unclear. Per the germline V gene, CDR1 is SGHTA and CDR2 is FQGNSA. CDR3 length: 17 residues. The germline V and J ends were trimmed by 5 bases and 0 bases, with 14 bases remaining between them. The chain's CDR3 is CASSKSPLFSGANVLTF. The CDR3 region has the DNA TGTGCCAGCAGCAAGAGTCCCCTATTCTCTGGGGCCAACGTCCTGACTTTC. Looking up the rest from reference TRBV7-2 and TRBJ2-6 gives the full variable domain: GAGVSQSPSNKVTEKGKDVELRCDPISGHTALYWYRQSLGQGLEFLIYFQGNSAPDKSGLPSDRFSAERTGGSVSTLTIQRTQQEDSAVYLCASSKSPLFSGANVLTFGAGSRLTVL.

About this clonotype itself: It is likely a read error, because the conserved phenylalanine at the end of the CDR3 is missing. The chain carries TRBV7-9 and TRBJ1-5; D possibly corresponds to TRBD1 (5 bases). CDR1 is SEHNR and CDR2 is FQNEAQ in the germline V gene (reference sequence). This CDR3 contains 15 residues. V gave up 5 bases and J gave up 7 bases, with 18 bases separating them. This chain's CDR3 is CASSLGTALWQPQHI. DNA of the CDR3: TGTGCCAGCAGCCTGGGGACGGCTCTTTGGCAGCCCCAGCATATT.

This clonotype was seen only a few times. This chain connects TRBV5-4 to TRBJ1-2; D is undetermined. The CDR3 loop spans 13 amino acids. Germline V gene data show CDR1 as SGHNT and CDR2 as YYREEE (reference sequence). V lost 4 bases and J 8 bases, leaving 15 bases between the germline ends. CDR3 sequence: CASSLDRDGGYTF. The CDR3 DNA reads as TGTGCCAGCAGCCTAGACCGAGATGGAGGCTACACCTTC.

The V call is TRBV7-9, the J call TRBJ2-4, with D tentatively TRBD1 or TRBD2 (6 bases each). Germline assignment: CDR1 SEHNR and CDR2 FQNEAQ (reference sequence). Trimming removed 5 bases from V and 8 bases from J, with 16 bases in between. The CDR3 totals 14 residues. The CDR3 coding sequence is TGTGCCAGCAGCGGGGCCAGAGGGGGGTACATTCAGTACTTC. The encoded protein is CASSGARGGYIQYF.

The chain couples TRBV5-4 to TRBJ2-7; 7 bases are a match to TRBD2. CDR3 length equals 11 residues. The J segment lost 5 bases and the V segment lost 4 bases, leaving 0 bases of the junction unmatched. Per the germline V gene, CDR1 is SGHNT and CDR2 is YYREEE (reference sequence). CDR3 protein: CASSRGDEQYV. CDR3 DNA: TGTGCCAGCAGCCGGGGGGACGAGCAGTACGTC.

The V call is TRBV20-1, the J call TRBJ2-7, with D unresolved. This CDR3 region has 12 residues. Trimming took off 6 bases at V and 3 bases at J, with 12 bases between the two ends. Germline lookup yields CDR1 DFQATT and CDR2 SNEGSKA (reference sequence). CDR3 in amino acids: CSAADGVYEQYF. The CDR3 DNA is TGCAGTGCGGCGGACGGCGTCTACGAGCAGTACTTC.

The chain combines TRBV5-1 with TRBJ1-6, with 9 bases fitting TRBD1. With 5 bases clipped from V and 6 bases from J, the junction kept 6 bases outside the gene matches. The CDR3 is made up of 15 amino acids. CDR1 is SGHRS, CDR2 YFSETQ, per germline. This CDR3 is CASSRTGDVNSPLHF. The CDR3 nucleotides read TGCGCCAGCAGTCGGACAGGGGATGTTAATTCACCCCTCCACTTT.

This clonotype occurred a few times. This chain uses TRBV12-3 or TRBV12-4 with TRBJ1-2, with D possibly being TRBD1 (6 bases). V lost 0 bases, J lost 3 bases, and 11 bases lay in between. The length of the CDR3 is 15 residues. CDR3 sequence (DNA): TGTGCCAGCAGTTTAGCGCGGGGGCTTTACTATGGCTACACCTTC. It specifies CASSLARGLYYGYTF.

The rearrangement links TRBV10-3 to TRBJ1-1; D is unresolved. Germline CDR1 reads ENHRY; CDR2 reads SYGVKD. Trimming cost V 6 bases and J 4 bases, with 15 bases left between them. This CDR3 spans 14 amino acids. CDR3 DNA sequence: TGTGCCATCAGCCCCGGGCCGAAGGGCACTGAAGCTTTCTTT. Its translation: CAISPGPKGTEAFF.

The sample holds a few counts of this clonotype. The chain is built from TRBV10-3 and TRBJ1-3, with no clear D. V lost 6 bases to trimming and J lost 6 bases, with 18 bases between them. CDR1 and CDR2 (germline): ENHRY, SYGVKD. The length of the CDR3 is 15 residues. As DNA, the CDR3 is TGTGCCATCAGCCCCCATGTGGGGAAGGAAAACACCATATATTTT. This translates into CAISPHVGKENTIYF.

This clonotype was recorded a few times. The chain employs TRBV18 and TRBJ2-7; D is unresolved. Trimming stripped 4 bases from V and 6 bases from J, with 10 bases between. CDR1 and CDR2 (germline): KGHSH, LQKENI. CDR3 length: 12 amino acids. Here the CDR3 reads CASSLQPSEQYV. The CDR3 DNA sequence: TGTGCCAGCTCACTCCAACCCAGCGAGCAGTACGTC.